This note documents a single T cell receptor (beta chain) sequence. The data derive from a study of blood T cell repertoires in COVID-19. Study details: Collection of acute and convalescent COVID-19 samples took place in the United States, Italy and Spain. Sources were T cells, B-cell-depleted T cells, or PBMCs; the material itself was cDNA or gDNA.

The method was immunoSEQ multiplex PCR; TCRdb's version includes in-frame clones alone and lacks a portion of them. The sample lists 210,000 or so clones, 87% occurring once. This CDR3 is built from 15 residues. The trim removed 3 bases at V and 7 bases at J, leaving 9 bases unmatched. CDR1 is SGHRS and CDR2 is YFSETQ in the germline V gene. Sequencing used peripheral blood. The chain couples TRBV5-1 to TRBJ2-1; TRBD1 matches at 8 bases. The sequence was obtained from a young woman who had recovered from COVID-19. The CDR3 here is CASSYSGGDLNEQFF. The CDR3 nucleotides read TGCGCCAGCAGCTACTCAGGGGGCGACTTGAATGAGCAGTTCTTC.